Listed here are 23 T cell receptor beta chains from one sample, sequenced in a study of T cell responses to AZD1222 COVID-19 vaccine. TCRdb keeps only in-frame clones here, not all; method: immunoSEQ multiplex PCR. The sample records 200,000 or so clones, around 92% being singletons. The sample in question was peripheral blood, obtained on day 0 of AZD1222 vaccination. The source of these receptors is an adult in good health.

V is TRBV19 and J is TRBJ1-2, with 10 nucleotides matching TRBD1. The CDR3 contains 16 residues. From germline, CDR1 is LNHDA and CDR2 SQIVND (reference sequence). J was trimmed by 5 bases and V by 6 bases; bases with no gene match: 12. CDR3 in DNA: TGTGCCAGTAGATTCTACGGACAGGGGGAGATATATGGCTACACCTTC. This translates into CASRFYGQGEIYGYTF. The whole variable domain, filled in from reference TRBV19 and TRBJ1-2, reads DGGITQSPKYLFRKEGQNVTLSCEQNLNHDAMYWYRQDPGQGLRLIYYSQIVNDFQKGDIAEGYSVSREKKESFPLTVTSAQKNPTAFYLCASRFYGQGEIYGYTFGSGTRLTVV.

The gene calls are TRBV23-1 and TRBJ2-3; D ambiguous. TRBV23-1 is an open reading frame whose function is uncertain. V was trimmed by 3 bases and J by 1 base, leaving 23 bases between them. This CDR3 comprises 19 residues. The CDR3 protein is CASSQGSKAKSPGTDTQYF. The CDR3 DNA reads TGCGCCAGCAGTCAGGGCTCCAAAGCTAAAAGCCCTGGCACAGATACGCAGTATTTT.

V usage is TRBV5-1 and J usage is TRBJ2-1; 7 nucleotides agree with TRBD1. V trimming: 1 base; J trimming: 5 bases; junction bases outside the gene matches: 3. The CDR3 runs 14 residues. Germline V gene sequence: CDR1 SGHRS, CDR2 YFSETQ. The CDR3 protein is CASSLRQGNNEQFF. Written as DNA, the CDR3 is TGCGCCAGCAGCTTGAGACAGGGAAACAATGAGCAGTTCTTC.

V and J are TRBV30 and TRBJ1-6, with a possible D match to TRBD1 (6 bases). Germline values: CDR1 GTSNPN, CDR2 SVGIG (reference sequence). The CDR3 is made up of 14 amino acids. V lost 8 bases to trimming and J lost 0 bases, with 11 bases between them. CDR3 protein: CALGQSSYNSPLHF. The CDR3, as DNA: TGTGCCCTCGGACAGAGCTCCTATAATTCACCCCTCCACTTT.

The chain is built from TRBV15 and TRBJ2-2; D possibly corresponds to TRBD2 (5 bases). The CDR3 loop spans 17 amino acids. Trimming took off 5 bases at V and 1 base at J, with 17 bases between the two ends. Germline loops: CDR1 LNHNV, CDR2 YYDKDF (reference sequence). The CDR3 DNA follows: TGTGCCACCAGCCCGGGATTGGGAACATTGAACACCGGGGAGCTGTTTTTT. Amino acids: CATSPGLGTLNTGELFF.

The CDR3: CAWNPSLREQFF. CDR3 DNA: TGTGCCTGGAACCCGAGTTTAAGAGAGCAGTTCTTC. The chain combines TRBV30 with TRBJ2-1; D unclear. This CDR3 contains 12 residues. Per germline, CDR1 GTSNPN and CDR2 SVGIG (reference sequence). The V gene lost 4 bases and the J gene lost 10 bases, with 14 bases spanning the gap.

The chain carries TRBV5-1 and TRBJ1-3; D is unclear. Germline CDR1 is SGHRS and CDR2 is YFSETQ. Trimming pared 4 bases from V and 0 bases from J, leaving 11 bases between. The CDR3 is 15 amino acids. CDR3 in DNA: TGCGCCAGCAGCCCGGACGCCTCCTCTGGAAACACCATATATTTT. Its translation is CASSPDASSGNTIYF. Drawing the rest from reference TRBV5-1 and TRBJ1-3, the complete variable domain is KAGVTQTPRYLIKTRGQQVTLSCSPISGHRSVSWYQQTPGQGLQFLFEYFSETQRNKGNFPGRFSGRQFSNSRSEMNVSTLELGDSALYLCASSPDASSGNTIYFGEGSWLTVV.

CDR3 sequence: CASSLSPGFMLFF. CDR3 DNA: TGTGCCAGCAGCTTATCCCCAGGGTTTATGCTGTTCTTC. This chain connects TRBV11-2 to TRBJ2-1, with D perhaps TRBD1 (5 bases). The CDR3 is 13 amino acids. Between the trimmed V and J ends, which lost 2 bases and 15 bases, there was a span of 17 bases. Germline V lookup: CDR1 SGHAT, CDR2 FQNNGV. Using reference TRBV11-2 and TRBJ2-1 for the parts outside the CDR3, the full variable domain is EAGVAQSPRYKIIEKRQSVAFWCNPISGHATLYWYQQILGQGPKLLIQFQNNGVVDDSQLPKDRFSAERLKGVDSTLKIQPAKLEDSAVYLCASSLSPGFMLFFGPGTRLTVL.

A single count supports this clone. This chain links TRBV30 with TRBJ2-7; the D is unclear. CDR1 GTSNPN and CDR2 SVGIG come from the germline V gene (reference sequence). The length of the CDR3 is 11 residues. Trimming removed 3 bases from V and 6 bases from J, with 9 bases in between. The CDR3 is CAWSLNGEQYV. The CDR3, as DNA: TGTGCCTGGAGCCTGAACGGCGAGCAGTACGTC.

CDR3 DNA: TGTGCCAGCAGCTTGGCAGGGGGTGGGCCTTACGAGCAGTACTTC. It translates to CASSLAGGGPYEQYF. This chain uses TRBV5-4 with TRBJ2-7, with 7 bases aligning to TRBD1. V shed 0 bases and J 4 bases; nucleotides not matched to a gene: 7. This CDR3 region has 15 residues. Germline values: CDR1 SGHNT, CDR2 YYREEE (reference sequence).

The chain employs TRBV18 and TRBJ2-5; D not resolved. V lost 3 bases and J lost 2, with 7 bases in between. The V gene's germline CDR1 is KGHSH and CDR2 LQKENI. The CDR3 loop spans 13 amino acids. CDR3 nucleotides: TGTGCCAGCTCACCGCAAAGGCAAGAGACCCAGTACTTC. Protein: CASSPQRQETQYF.

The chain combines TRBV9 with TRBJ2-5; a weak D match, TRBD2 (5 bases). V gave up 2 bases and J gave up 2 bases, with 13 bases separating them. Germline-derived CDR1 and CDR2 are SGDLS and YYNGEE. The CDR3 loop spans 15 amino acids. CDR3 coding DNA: TGTGCCAGCAGCGTTGGGAGCATAACGCAAGAGACCCAGTACTTC. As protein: CASSVGSITQETQYF.

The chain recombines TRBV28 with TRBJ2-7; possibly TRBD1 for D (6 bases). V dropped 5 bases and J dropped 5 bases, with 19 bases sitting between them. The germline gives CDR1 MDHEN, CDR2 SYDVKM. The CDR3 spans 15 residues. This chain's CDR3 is CASSGGQPNGNEQYV. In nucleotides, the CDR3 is TGTGCCAGCAGTGGGGGACAACCGAATGGAAACGAGCAGTACGTC.

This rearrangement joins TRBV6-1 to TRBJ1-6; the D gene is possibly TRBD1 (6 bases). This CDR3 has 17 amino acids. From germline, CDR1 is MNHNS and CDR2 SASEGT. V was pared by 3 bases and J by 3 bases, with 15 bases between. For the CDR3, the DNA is TGTGCCAGCAGTGATACGGGACATAGAAACTATAATTCACCCCTCCACTTT. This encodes CASSDTGHRNYNSPLHF.

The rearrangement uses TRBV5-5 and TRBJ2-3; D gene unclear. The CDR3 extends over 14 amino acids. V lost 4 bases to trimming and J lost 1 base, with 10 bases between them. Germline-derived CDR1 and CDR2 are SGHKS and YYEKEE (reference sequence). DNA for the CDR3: TGTGCCAGCAGCCCCACCTCCGGCACAGATACGCAGTATTTT. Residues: CASSPTSGTDTQYF.

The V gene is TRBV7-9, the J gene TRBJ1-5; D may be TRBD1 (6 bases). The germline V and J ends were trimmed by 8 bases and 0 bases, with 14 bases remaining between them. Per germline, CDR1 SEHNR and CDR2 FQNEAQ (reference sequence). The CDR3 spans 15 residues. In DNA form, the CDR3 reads TGTGCCAGCTCACAAACAGGGTATAGCAATCAGCCCCAGCATTTT. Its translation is CASSQTGYSNQPQHF.

The CDR3 region is CASSPRGTSEAFF. The CDR3 region has the DNA TGTGCCAGCTCACCACGAGGAACCAGTGAAGCTTTCTTT. The rearrangement uses TRBV18 and TRBJ1-1; D is unresolved. This CDR3 region has 13 residues. The germline V gene encodes CDR1 KGHSH and CDR2 LQKENI. V dropped 1 base and J dropped 7 bases, with 10 bases sitting between them.

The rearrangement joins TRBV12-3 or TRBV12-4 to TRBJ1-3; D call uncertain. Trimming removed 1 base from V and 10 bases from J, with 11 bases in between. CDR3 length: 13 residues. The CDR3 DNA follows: TGTGCCAGCAGTTTAGGGTCCCGAACTACCATATATTTT. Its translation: CASSLGSRTTIYF.

CDR3 bases: TGTGCCACCAGCAGATCAAGAGGCTACGAGCAGTACTTC. This sequence encodes CATSRSRGYEQYF. The chain couples TRBV15 to TRBJ2-7; D gene ambiguous. Between the trimmed V and J ends, which lost 2 bases and 3 bases, there was a span of 8 bases. The CDR3 consists of 13 residues. Germline CDR1 LNHNV, CDR2 YYDKDF (reference sequence). The full variable domain, in which reference TRBV15 and TRBJ2-7 provide the parts outside the CDR3, is DAMVIQNPRYQVTQFGKPVTLSCSQTLNHNVMYWYQQKSSQAPKLLFHYYDKDFNNEADTPDNFQSRRPNTSFCFLDIRSPGLGDTAMYLCATSRSRGYEQYFGPGTRLTVT.

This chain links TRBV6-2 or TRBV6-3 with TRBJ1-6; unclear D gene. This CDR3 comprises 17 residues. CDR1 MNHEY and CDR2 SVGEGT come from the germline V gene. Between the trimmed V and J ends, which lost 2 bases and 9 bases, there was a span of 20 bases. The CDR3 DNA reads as TGTGCCAGCAGTTACGTCAGGAATACCTTCTCGGTTTCACCCCTCCACTTT. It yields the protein CASSYVRNTFSVSPLHF.

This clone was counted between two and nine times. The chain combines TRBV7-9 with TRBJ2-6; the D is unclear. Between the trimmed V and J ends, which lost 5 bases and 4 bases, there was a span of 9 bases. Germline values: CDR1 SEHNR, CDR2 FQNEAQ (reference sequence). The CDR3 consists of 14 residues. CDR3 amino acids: CASSPQSGANVLTF. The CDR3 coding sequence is TGTGCCAGCAGCCCCCAATCCGGGGCCAACGTCCTGACTTTC.

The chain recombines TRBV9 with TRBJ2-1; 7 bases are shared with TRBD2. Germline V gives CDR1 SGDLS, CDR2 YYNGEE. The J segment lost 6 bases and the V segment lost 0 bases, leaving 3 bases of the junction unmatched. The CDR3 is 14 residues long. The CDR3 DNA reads TGTGCCAGCAGCGTAGACGGGACTATCAATGAGCAGTTCTTC. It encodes CASSVDGTINEQFF. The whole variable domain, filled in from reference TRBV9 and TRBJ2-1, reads DSGVTQTPKHLITATGQRVTLRCSPRSGDLSVYWYQQSLDQGLQFLIQYYNGEERAKGNILERFSAQQFPDLHSELNLSSLELGDSALYFCASSVDGTINEQFFGPGTRLTVL.

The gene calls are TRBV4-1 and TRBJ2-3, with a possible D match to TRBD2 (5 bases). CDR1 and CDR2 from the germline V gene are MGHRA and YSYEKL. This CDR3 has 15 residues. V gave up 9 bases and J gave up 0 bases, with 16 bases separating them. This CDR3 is CASSQGGGSTDTQYF. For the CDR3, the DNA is TGCGCCAGTTCCCAAGGAGGTGGTAGCACAGATACGCAGTATTTT.